The 14 T cell receptor beta chains in this list originate from one sample, sequenced in a study of beta chain features in type 1 diabetes (dated by TCRdb to 2016 to 2019). Their antigens remain unidentified. The library was built by means of the immunoSEQ multiplex PCR assay. The High Capacity cDNA Reverse Transcription Kit was used to reverse transcribe all of the isolated RNA, meaning that expressed TCRB transcripts were what got sequenced. TCRdb limited this immuneACCESS table to in-frame rearrangements with V and J called. A share of clones is missing; checked studies link under half to unresolved V genes, and the rest is unexplained. The sample contains nearly 350,000 clones, about a tenth of them found a single time. The ten largest clonotypes hold around 1% of the sample. The investigation overall reported the following: Type 1 diabetes patients showed a moderate but significant shortening of TCRB CDR3 length in all four CD4+ subsets.

Sequenced material: central memory CD4+ T cells from blood. The receptors stem from a man aged 25-40 years with type 1 diabetes.

The table lists this clone with a few counts. This rearrangement joins TRBV5-1 to TRBJ2-7; a weak D match, TRBD2 (6 bases). Trimming cost V 4 bases and J 4 bases, with 18 bases left between them. The CDR3 runs 15 residues. The germline gives CDR1 SGHRS, CDR2 YFSETQ. The CDR3 bases are TGCGCCAGCAGCCCTACGGGGACTCCCGAGTACGAGCAGTACTTC. Encoded protein: CASSPTGTPEYEQYF.

This chain joins TRBV7-2 and TRBJ1-3, with 9 bases fitting TRBD1. The CDR3 extends over 16 amino acids. Trimming at V came to 0 bases and at J to 2 bases, leaving 2 bases not matched to a gene. The germline V gene has CDR1 SGHTA and CDR2 FQGNSA. The CDR3 reads CASSLARDRAGNTIYF. The CDR3 bases are TGTGCCAGCAGCTTAGCCAGGGACAGGGCTGGAAACACCATATATTTT.

This sequence joins TRBV4-3 and TRBJ2-7; tentative D call: TRBD2 (6 bases). The CDR3 is made up of 15 amino acids. Germline CDR1 LGHNA, CDR2 YSLEER. V shed 1 base and J shed 6 bases, with 16 bases lying between them. The CDR3 nucleotides are TGCGCCAGCAGCCAAGGACGAACAGACGGGGGCGAGCAGTACTTC. This encodes CASSQGRTDGGEQYF.

The chain combines TRBV2 with TRBJ2-2; D tentatively reads TRBD1 or TRBD2 (5 bases each). The CDR3 is 13 amino acids. The V gene lost 2 bases and the J gene lost 6 bases, with 7 bases spanning the gap. The germline CDR1 and CDR2 sequences are SNHLY and FYNNEI. Written as DNA, the CDR3 is TGTGCCAGCAGTGAACGAGGGGCCGGGGAGCTGTTTTTT. Amino acid sequence: CASSERGAGELFF. The variable domain in full, with the rest retrieved from reference TRBV2 and TRBJ2-2, is EPEVTQTPSHQVTQMGQEVILRCVPISNHLYFYWYRQILGQKVEFLVSFYNNEISEKSEIFDDQFSVERPDGSNFTLKIRSTKLEDSAMYFCASSERGAGELFFGEGSRLTVL.

This clone turned up a few times. In the same sample, other DNA sequences code for this CDR3. This chain links TRBV2 with TRBJ1-6; TRBD1 agrees at 10 bases. This CDR3 has 16 residues. Unmatched junction bases numbered 13, after V lost 10 bases and J lost 7 bases. Germline assignment: CDR1 SNHLY and CDR2 FYNNEI. The CDR3 bases are TGTGCCACCCTTAAAATACCGGGACAGGGGAATTCACCCCTCCACTTT. Residues: CATLKIPGQGNSPLHF.

This clone was detected ten times or more. V is TRBV10-3 and J is TRBJ1-2, with TRBD1 identical over 12 bases. CDR1 is ENHRY and CDR2 is SYGVKD in the germline V gene. The V segment lost 6 bases and the J segment 7 bases; nucleotides outside the gene matches: 3. This CDR3 has 13 amino acids. The CDR3 DNA reads TGTGCCATCAGGGGACAGGGGGCCGGTGGCTACACCTTC. It encodes CAIRGQGAGGYTF.

In DNA form, the CDR3 reads TGTGCCAGCAGCTTAGATACTGTTCTGGGAGTGAATGAGCAGTTCTTC. As protein: CASSLDTVLGVNEQFF. The chain uses TRBV7-9 and TRBJ2-1, with D perhaps TRBD2 (5 bases). The CDR3 runs to 16 residues. The V and J ends lost 1 base and 7 bases respectively, with 17 bases between them. Germline lookup yields CDR1 SEHNR and CDR2 FQNEAQ (reference sequence).

The chain has TRBV5-6 and TRBJ2-2; D not resolved. This CDR3 is 15 amino acids long. Germline-derived CDR1 and CDR2 are SGHDT and YYEEEE. V was trimmed by 4 bases and J by 0 bases, leaving 10 bases between them. As DNA, the CDR3 is TGTGCCAGCAGCCCCCCACCATCGAACACCGGGGAGCTGTTTTTT. Translating it yields CASSPPPSNTGELFF.

The chain recombines TRBV7-2 with TRBJ2-5; D remains unclear. The germline V and J ends were trimmed by 7 bases and 5 bases, with 8 bases remaining between them. CDR3 size: 11 residues. Germline CDR1 is SGHTA and CDR2 is FQGNSA. CDR3 loop: CASTNMETQYF. CDR3 DNA: TGTGCCAGCACCAACATGGAGACCCAGTACTTC.

The V gene is TRBV5-1, the J gene TRBJ2-5; D is ambiguous. The CDR3 contains 14 residues. Trimming shortened V by 0 bases and J by 1 base, and 7 bases separated the two germline ends. The germline CDR1 and CDR2 sequences are SGHRS and YFSETQ. The CDR3 reads CASSLAPTQETQYF. DNA for the CDR3: TGCGCCAGCAGCTTGGCACCCACCCAAGAGACCCAGTACTTC. The complete variable domain, with remaining parts taken from reference TRBV5-1 and TRBJ2-5, reads KAGVTQTPRYLIKTRGQQVTLSCSPISGHRSVSWYQQTPGQGLQFLFEYFSETQRNKGNFPGRFSGRQFSNSRSEMNVSTLELGDSALYLCASSLAPTQETQYFGPGTRLLVL.

This clone was observed a few times. This chain connects TRBV28 to TRBJ2-2; D possibly corresponds to TRBD1 (6 bases). Germline V gene sequence: CDR1 MDHEN, CDR2 SYDVKM. The CDR3 loop spans 16 amino acids. V lost 5 bases and J 0 bases, leaving 13 bases between the germline ends. Here the CDR3 DNA reads TGTGCCAGCAGTCTCCGGACAGCCCCGAACACCGGGGAGCTGTTTTTT. Translation: CASSLRTAPNTGELFF.

This clone was recorded a few times. The gene calls are TRBV14 and TRBJ2-3, with 8 positions matching TRBD2. Germline trimming cut 6 bases from V and 5 bases from J; bases unmatched to any gene: 7. This CDR3 comprises 14 residues. CDR1 SGHDN and CDR2 FVKESK come from the germline V gene. The CDR3 nucleotides are TGTGCCAGCAGGCCGACTAGCGCAGGAGATACGCAGTATTTT. Residues: CASRPTSAGDTQYF.

This clone was observed a few times. CDR3 sequence reads: CASTLQNNYGYTF. CDR3 nucleotides: TGTGCCAGCACCCTACAGAACAACTATGGCTACACCTTC. V is TRBV6-1 and J is TRBJ1-2; D not certain. The length of the CDR3 is 13 residues. V shed 7 bases and J shed 2 bases, with 11 bases lying between them. CDR1 MNHNS and CDR2 SASEGT come from the germline V gene.

This clone has a handful of counts. The V gene is TRBV7-2, the J gene TRBJ1-2; 8 bases line up with TRBD1. This CDR3 comprises 15 residues. V shed 5 bases, J shed 3 bases, and the junction held 8 bases outside the gene matches. Germline V CDR1 and CDR2: SGHTA, FQGNSA. CDR3 loop: CASSPLQGGDYGYTF. CDR3 sequence (DNA): TGTGCCAGCAGCCCCTTACAGGGGGGGGACTATGGCTACACCTTC.